This TCR beta chain was identified during a study of monozygotic twins with inflammatory bowel disease. Regarding the study as a whole: TCRbeta inverse Simpson diversity was decreased in IBD patients versus healthy co-twins.

The CDR3 is made up of 14 amino acids. CDR1 is PRHDT and CDR2 is FYEKMQ in the germline V gene (reference sequence). TCRdb reprocessed the 5' RACE reads and keeps a single row for each CDR3 protein, giving no DNA. Its table lists 200,000 to 250,000 distinct CDR3 sequences. Comment on this clonotype: As yet, its antigen is unknown.

The chain is built from TRBV13 and TRBJ2-7; TCRdb calls TRBD2, which cannot be checked without DNA. The sequencing sample was made of blood. The clonotype comes from a human donor with ulcerative colitis or Crohn's disease, or a healthy co-twin of an affected twin (not recorded which). The CDR3 region is CASSPLPRSYEQYF.